The source of this T cell receptor (beta chain) is a study of cytomegalovirus exposure and HLA in healthy donors. With 0 bases removed from V and 2 bases from J, the gap between germline ends came to 17 bases. The CDR3 spans 18 residues. CDR1 and CDR2 from the germline V gene are MNHNS and SASEGT. With 60 Vbeta and 13 Jbeta primers, the PCR was carried out. The repertoire was sequenced with immunoSEQ multiplex PCR; TCRdb's copy has only in-frame clones and lacks some. Of 210,000 or so clones detected, 75% to 80% appear once; the ten largest clones hold less than 2.5%. Study-level results: In a later analysis, several top co-occurrence clusters appeared linked to parvovirus B19, influenza, CMV and Epstein-Barr virus.

This clone was counted between two and nine times. Its antigen is not identified. The sequence came from a woman younger than 45 in good health and CMV-seropositive. The sequencing sample was made of PBMCs. This rearrangement joins TRBV6-1 to TRBJ1-3, with a possible D match to TRBD1 (5 bases). In DNA, the CDR3 is TGTGCCAGCAGTGAAGCCCCCGGGGCCGGGGGTCCTGGAAACACCATATATTTT. This translates into CASSEAPGAGGPGNTIYF.